These 25 T cell receptor beta chains share one sample of origin, sequenced in a study of T cells in Graves' hyperthyroidism and ophthalmopathy. TCR beta CDR3 regions were amplified from RNA. TCR CDR3 regions were first amplified by RT-PCR with HTBI primers. TCRdb reprocessed the multiplex PCR reads via MiXCR and lists one record per CDR3 protein. The sample has over 400,000 distinct CDR3 sequences, approximately 23% seen once. The sample was blood. These receptors all stem from a woman between 65 and 79 years old with Graves' ophthalmopathy.

This clonotype has just a few counts. For the CDR3, the DNA is TGTGCCAGCAGTGACGGCTTAAGCTCCTACGAGCAGTACTTC. Protein product: CASSDGLSSYEQYF. J is TRBJ2-7 and V is TRBV6-1; D not resolved. CDR1 is MNHNS, CDR2 SASEGT, per germline. This CDR3 comprises 14 residues. The V end was cut by 3 bases, the J end by 0 bases, with 9 bases between.

The chain links TRBV5-1 to TRBJ2-7; 9 positions match TRBD2. CDR1 SGHRS and CDR2 YFSETQ come from the germline V gene. Trimming at V came to 5 bases and at J to 0 bases, leaving 3 bases not matched to a gene. This CDR3 is built from 14 residues. CDR3 nucleotides: TGCGCCAGCAGTACTAGCGGGCCCTCCTACGAGCAGTACTTC. Amino acids: CASSTSGPSYEQYF. The full variable domain, with the rest looked up from reference TRBV5-1 and TRBJ2-7, is KAGVTQTPRYLIKTRGQQVTLSCSPISGHRSVSWYQQTPGQGLQFLFEYFSETQRNKGNFPGRFSGRQFSNSRSEMNVSTLELGDSALYLCASSTSGPSYEQYFGPGTRLTVT.

This clonotype was seen a few times. The chain is built from TRBV30 and TRBJ1-2; D unclear. The CDR3 covers 12 residues. CDR1 is GTSNPN and CDR2 is SVGIG in the germline V gene (reference sequence). Trimming removed 1 base from V and 7 bases from J, with 10 bases in between. The CDR3 nucleotides read TGTGCCTGGAGTGCCATGCAGAGTGGCTACACCTTC. This translates into CAWSAMQSGYTF. The full variable domain, completed using reference TRBV30 and TRBJ1-2, is SQTIHQWPATLVQPVGSPLSLECTVEGTSNPNLYWYRQAAGRGLQLLFYSVGIGQISSEVPQNLSASRPQDRQFILSSKKLLLSDSGFYLCAWSAMQSGYTFGSGTRLTVV.

This clonotype showed up many times. V is TRBV30 and J is TRBJ2-1, with D possibly called TRBD1 or TRBD2 (5 bases each). V lost 4 bases and J lost 6, with 7 bases in between. Germline CDR1 is GTSNPN and CDR2 is SVGIG (reference sequence). This CDR3 region has 11 residues. CDR3 sequence (DNA): TGTGCCTGGAATGGGGGCAATGAGCAGTTCTTC. It translates to CAWNGGNEQFF.

This clonotype was counted many times. The chain employs TRBV30 and TRBJ1-1; TRBD1 is a possible D gene (5 bases). V lost 0 bases to trimming and J lost 6 bases, with 14 bases between them. CDR1 and CDR2 (germline): GTSNPN, SVGIG (reference sequence). The CDR3 contains 14 residues. The chain's CDR3 is CAWSVGAGRAEAFF. CDR3 DNA: TGTGCCTGGAGTGTTGGGGCAGGGAGGGCTGAAGCTTTCTTT.

V gene TRBV6-6 combines with J gene TRBJ2-3; D ambiguous. The CDR3 is 15 residues long. Germline V gene lookup returns CDR1 MNHNY and CDR2 SVGAGI (reference sequence). The V end was cut by 0 bases, the J end by 0 bases, with 7 bases between. CDR3 sequence reads: CASSYSYSSTDTQYF. CDR3 DNA sequence: TGTGCCAGCAGTTACTCATACTCTAGCACAGATACGCAGTATTTT.

This clonotype has ten or more counts. The chain links TRBV12-3 or TRBV12-4 to TRBJ2-7, with D possibly being TRBD2 (7 bases). Trimming removed 3 bases at V and 5 bases at J, with 17 bases between. The CDR3 length is 15 residues. The CDR3 reads CASSFGGGRPNEQYF. DNA for the CDR3: TGTGCCAGCAGTTTCGGCGGGGGCCGTCCCAACGAGCAGTACTTC.

A few counts support this clonotype. The V call is TRBV10-2, the J call TRBJ2-6; 14 nucleotides align to TRBD2. J lost 0 bases, V lost 7 bases, and 8 bases had no gene match. The CDR3 is made up of 19 amino acids. Per germline, CDR1 WSHSY and CDR2 SAAADI. In DNA, the CDR3 is TGCGCCAGCATCGGACTAGCGGGAGGTTCCTACTCTGGGGCCAACGTCCTGACTTTC. Its translation is CASIGLAGGSYSGANVLTF.

The V and J genes are TRBV12-3 or TRBV12-4 and TRBJ1-2, with D unresolved. The CDR3 runs 11 residues. Trimming removed 10 bases at V and 3 bases at J, with 9 bases between. The CDR3 reads CANAGDYGYTF. CDR3 coding DNA: TGTGCCAACGCGGGTGACTATGGCTACACCTTC.

This clonotype was observed a handful of times. The rearrangement links TRBV5-1 to TRBJ1-2; no definite D call. Germline-derived CDR1 and CDR2 are SGHRS and YFSETQ. V lost 0 bases and J 5 bases, leaving 5 bases between the germline ends. This CDR3 region has 12 residues. The CDR3 region is CASSLDTYGYTF. CDR3 nucleotides: TGCGCCAGCAGCTTGGATACGTATGGCTACACCTTC.

This clonotype was picked up one time. The rearrangement uses TRBV19 and TRBJ2-3; TRBD2 agrees at 11 bases. J was trimmed by 7 bases and V by 2 bases; bases with no gene match: 14. This CDR3 comprises 18 residues. CDR1 and CDR2 from the germline V gene are LNHDA and SQIVND (reference sequence). In DNA form, the CDR3 reads TGTGCCAGTAGTATATCGAGACTAGCGGGACTCGGGGTCTATACGCAGTATTTT. As protein: CASSISRLAGLGVYTQYF.

This clonotype has more than one count but fewer than ten. One junction end disagrees with the germline gene, perhaps due to a read error. The chain joins TRBV2 to TRBJ2-5, with D possibly being TRBD1 (5 bases). The CDR3 is made up of 13 amino acids. CDR1 and CDR2 (germline): SNHLY, FYNNEI. The DNA for the CDR3 is TGTGCCAGCAGGGAAGACAGTTTTGGGACCCAGTACTTC. Translated, it gives CASREDSFGTQYF.

The rearrangement links TRBV4-3 to TRBJ2-6, with a tentative D call TRBD2 (5 bases). Germline V lookup: CDR1 LGHNA, CDR2 YSLEER. Trimming took 3 bases from V and 0 from J, leaving 15 bases between them. This CDR3 contains 18 residues. The CDR3 sequence: CASSQEGSGISGANVLTF. For the CDR3, the DNA is TGCGCCAGCAGCCAGGAAGGGAGTGGGATCTCTGGGGCCAACGTCCTGACTTTC.

This clonotype occurred a few times. The CDR3 DNA follows: TGCAGTGCTAGAGTAGCGGGAGACACAGATACGCAGTATTTT. It encodes CSARVAGDTDTQYF. The genes are TRBV20-1 and TRBJ2-3; 9 bases line up with TRBD2. The CDR3 has 14 amino acids. The V and J ends lost 1 base and 2 bases, in that order; junction bases with no gene match: 1. Germline V lookup: CDR1 DFQATT, CDR2 SNEGSKA (reference sequence).

The chain employs TRBV15 and TRBJ1-5; D call uncertain. The CDR3 loop spans 15 amino acids. Germline V gene sequence: CDR1 LNHNV, CDR2 YYDKDF (reference sequence). V lost 5 bases to trimming and J lost 0 bases, with 11 bases between them. The CDR3 DNA reads TGTGCCACCAGCTCCCGCCCTTATAGCAATCAGCCCCAGCATTTT. Translated: CATSSRPYSNQPQHF.

The genes are TRBV19 and TRBJ2-2, with D hard to call. Germline CDR1 reads LNHDA; CDR2 reads SQIVND (reference sequence). Trimming took 5 bases from V and 4 from J, leaving 14 bases between them. The CDR3 loop spans 15 amino acids. CDR3 in DNA: TGTGCCAGTAGTGGCGTAGGGATGGCCACCGGGGAGCTGTTTTTT. It is translated as CASSGVGMATGELFF.

There are a few counts of this clonotype. The chain couples TRBV19 to TRBJ2-2; D remains ambiguous. This CDR3 is 13 amino acids long. Per germline, CDR1 LNHDA and CDR2 SQIVND (reference sequence). V was cut by 4 bases and J by 5 bases, with 8 bases left in between. The CDR3 reads CASSKGLTGELFF. In DNA, the CDR3 is TGTGCCAGTAGTAAAGGATTAACCGGGGAGCTGTTTTTT.

This clonotype was counted ten times or more. The chain combines TRBV2 with TRBJ2-3; 8 bases map to TRBD1. Trimming removed 5 bases from V and 1 base from J; junction bases left unmatched: 5. The CDR3 spans 15 residues. Looked up from germline, CDR1 is SNHLY and CDR2 is FYNNEI. In DNA form, the CDR3 reads TGTGCCAGCAGTCCTCAGGGGGCAGGCACAGATACGCAGTATTTT. The encoded protein is CASSPQGAGTDTQYF.

This clonotype appeared a few times. The rearrangement joins TRBV11-2 to TRBJ2-1, with D perhaps given as TRBD1 or TRBD2 (5 bases each). Per germline, CDR1 SGHAT and CDR2 FQNNGV. Between the trimmed V and J ends, which lost 3 bases and 6 bases, there was a span of 12 bases. The CDR3 is 14 residues long. CDR3 nucleotide sequence: TGTGCCAGCAGCTTGGGGGATCATGTCAATGAGCAGTTCTTC. Amino acids: CASSLGDHVNEQFF.

This clonotype has more than one count but fewer than ten. The chain has TRBV4-3 and TRBJ2-7; 8 nucleotides align to TRBD2. Looked up from germline, CDR1 is LGHNA and CDR2 is YSLEER. The CDR3 length is 16 residues. Trimming cost V 3 bases and J 1 base; bases outside gene matches: 8. The CDR3 sequence is CASSHQIASGSYEQYF. The CDR3 DNA follows: TGCGCCAGCAGCCACCAGATCGCTAGCGGGTCCTACGAGCAGTACTTC.

The V call is TRBV12-3 or TRBV12-4, the J call TRBJ2-1, with a possible D match to TRBD1 (6 bases). V lost 8 bases and J 0 bases, leaving 11 bases between the germline ends. The CDR3 spans 14 residues. In DNA form, the CDR3 reads TGTGCCAGCGGGGGCATTAGCTCCTACAATGAGCAGTTCTTC. This sequence encodes CASGGISSYNEQFF.

The chain combines TRBV15 with TRBJ2-1; D not certain. Germline CDR1 LNHNV, CDR2 YYDKDF (reference sequence). V gave up 8 bases and J gave up 0 bases, with 11 bases separating them. The CDR3 length is 14 residues. DNA for the CDR3: TGTGCCACCTGGAGTGATAGCTCCTACAATGAGCAGTTCTTC. Residues: CATWSDSSYNEQFF. Full variable domain (rest looked up from reference TRBV15 and TRBJ2-1): DAMVIQNPRYQVTQFGKPVTLSCSQTLNHNVMYWYQQKSSQAPKLLFHYYDKDFNNEADTPDNFQSRRPNTSFCFLDIRSPGLGDTAMYLCATWSDSSYNEQFFGPGTRLTVL.

The chain employs TRBV20-1 and TRBJ2-2, with 7 bases fitting TRBD2. Trimming at V came to 0 bases and at J to 4 bases, leaving 2 bases not matched to a gene. The CDR3 sequence is 14 residues long. The germline V gene has CDR1 DFQATT and CDR2 SNEGSKA (reference sequence). The CDR3 sequence: CSARDRTSTGELFF. The CDR3, as DNA: TGCAGTGCTAGAGATCGGACTAGCACCGGGGAGCTGTTTTTT.

The table lists this clonotype with a few counts. The chain is built from TRBV30 and TRBJ2-3; 8 bases are shared with TRBD2. J gave up 1 base and V 0 bases, and 9 bases lay outside the gene matches. From germline, CDR1 is GTSNPN and CDR2 SVGIG (reference sequence). This CDR3 region has 17 residues. The CDR3 sequence is CAWSVRFQAGGTDTQYF. The CDR3 DNA is TGTGCCTGGAGTGTAAGGTTCCAAGCGGGGGGCACAGATACGCAGTATTTT.

This sequence joins TRBV27 and TRBJ1-3; D perhaps matches TRBD1 (5 bases). Trimming removed 4 bases from V and 8 bases from J, with 15 bases in between. CDR3 size: 14 residues. Looked up from germline, CDR1 is MNHEY and CDR2 is SMNVEV (reference sequence). Written as DNA, the CDR3 is TGTGCCAGCAGTTCATTCAGGGTGTCGGACACCATATATTTT. Its translation: CASSSFRVSDTIYF.